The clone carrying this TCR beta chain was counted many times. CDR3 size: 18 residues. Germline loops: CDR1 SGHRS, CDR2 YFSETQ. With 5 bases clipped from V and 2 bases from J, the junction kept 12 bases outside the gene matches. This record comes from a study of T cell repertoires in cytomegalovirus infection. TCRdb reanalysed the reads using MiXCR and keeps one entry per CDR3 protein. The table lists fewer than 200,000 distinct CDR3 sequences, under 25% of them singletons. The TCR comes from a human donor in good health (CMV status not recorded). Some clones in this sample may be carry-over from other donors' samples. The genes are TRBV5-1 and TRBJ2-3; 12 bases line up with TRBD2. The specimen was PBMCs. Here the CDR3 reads CASSLSSGGAPHTDTQYF. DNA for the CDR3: TGCGCCAGCAGTCTATCTAGCGGGGGGGCCCCACACACAGATACGCAGTATTTT.